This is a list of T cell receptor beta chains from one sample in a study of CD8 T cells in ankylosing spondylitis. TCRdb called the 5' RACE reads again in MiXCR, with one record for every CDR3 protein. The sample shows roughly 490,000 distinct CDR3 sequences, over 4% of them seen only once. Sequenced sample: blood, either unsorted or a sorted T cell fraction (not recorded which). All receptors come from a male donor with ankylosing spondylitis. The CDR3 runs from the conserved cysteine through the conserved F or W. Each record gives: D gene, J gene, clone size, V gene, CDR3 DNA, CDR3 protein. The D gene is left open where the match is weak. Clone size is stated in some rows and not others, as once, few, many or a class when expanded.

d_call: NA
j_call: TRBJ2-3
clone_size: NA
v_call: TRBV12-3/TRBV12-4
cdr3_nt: TGTGCCAGCACCCGGACAGCAGCGGATACGCAGTATTTT
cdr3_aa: CASTRTAADTQYF

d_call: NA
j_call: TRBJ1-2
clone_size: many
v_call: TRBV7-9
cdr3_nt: TGTGCCAGCAGCCGGACAGCTTATGGCTACACCTTC
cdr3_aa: CASSRTAYGYTF

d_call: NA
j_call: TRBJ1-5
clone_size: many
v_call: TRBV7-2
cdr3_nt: TGTGCCAGCAGCTTAGACGGGTTGGGCAATCAGCCCCAGCATTTT
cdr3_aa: CASSLDGLGNQPQHF

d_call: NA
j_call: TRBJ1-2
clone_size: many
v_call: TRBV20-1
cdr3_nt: TGCAGTGCTACCGTACAGGGTAACTATGGCTACACCTTC
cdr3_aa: CSATVQGNYGYTF

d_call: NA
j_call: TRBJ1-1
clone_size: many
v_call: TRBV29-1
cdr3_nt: TGCAGCGTTGACCCGCGGGGGGCACGTACGGCTTTCTTT
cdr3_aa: CSVDPRGARTAFF

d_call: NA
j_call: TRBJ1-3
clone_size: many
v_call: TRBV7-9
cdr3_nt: TGTGCCAGCAGCTTTACCGGATTAAGCTCTGGAAACACCATATATTTT
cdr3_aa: CASSFTGLSSGNTIYF

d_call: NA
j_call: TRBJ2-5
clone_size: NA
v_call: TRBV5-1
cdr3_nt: TGCGCCAGCACCGAGCCGGGACAAACCGAGACCCAGTACTTC
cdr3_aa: CASTEPGQTETQYF

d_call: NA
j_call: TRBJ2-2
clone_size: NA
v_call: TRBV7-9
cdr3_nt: TGTGCTAGCAGCTCCAGCCTCGAATTGATTTCCGGGGAGCTGTTTTTT
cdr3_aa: CASSSSLELISGELFF

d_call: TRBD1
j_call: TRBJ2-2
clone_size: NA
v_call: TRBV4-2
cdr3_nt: TGTGCCAGCAGCCAAGAACTGGGACAGGGAAGTACCGGGGAGCTGTTTTTT
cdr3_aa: CASSQELGQGSTGELFF

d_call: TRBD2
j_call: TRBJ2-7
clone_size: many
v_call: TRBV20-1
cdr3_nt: TGCAGTGTAGCCTTTCGGGGGGTTCGGGGAAAGTACTTC
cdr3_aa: CSVAFRGVRGKYF

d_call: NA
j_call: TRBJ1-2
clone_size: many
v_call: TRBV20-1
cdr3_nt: TGCAGTGCTAGGGGGGACCCGACGGGCTACACCTTC
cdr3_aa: CSARGDPTGYTF

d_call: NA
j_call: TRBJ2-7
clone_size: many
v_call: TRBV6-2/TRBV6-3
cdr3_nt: TGTGCCAGCAGTTGGGGTACAGTGACCTACGAGCAGTACTTC
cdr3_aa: CASSWGTVTYEQYF

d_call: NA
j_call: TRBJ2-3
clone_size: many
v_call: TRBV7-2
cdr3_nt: TGTGCCAGCAGCTCCTCGAATACAGATACGCAGTATTTT
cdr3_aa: CASSSSNTDTQYF

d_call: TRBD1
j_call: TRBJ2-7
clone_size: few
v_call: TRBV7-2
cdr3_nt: TGTGCCAGCAGCAGTCCTCCGGGACAGGGACACCCCGAGCAGTACTTC
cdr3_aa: CASSSPPGQGHPEQYF

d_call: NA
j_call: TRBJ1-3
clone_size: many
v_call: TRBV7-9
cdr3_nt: TGTGCCAGCAGCTTAACCCAGGGGAACTCTGGAAACACCATATATTTT
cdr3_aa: CASSLTQGNSGNTIYF

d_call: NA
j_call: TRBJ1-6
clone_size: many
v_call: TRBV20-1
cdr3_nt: TGCAGTGCTAGAATCGCCTATAATTCACCCCTCCACTTT
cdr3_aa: CSARIAYNSPLHF

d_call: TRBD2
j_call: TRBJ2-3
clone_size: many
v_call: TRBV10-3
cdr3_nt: TGTGCCACGGGACTAGCGGTTAGCACAGATACGCAGTATTTT
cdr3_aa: CATGLAVSTDTQYF

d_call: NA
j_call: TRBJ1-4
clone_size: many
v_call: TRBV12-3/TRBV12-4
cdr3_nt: TGTGCCAGCAGCCCCCAGGGAGGTTCACAAGAAAAACTGTTTTTT
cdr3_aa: CASSPQGGSQEKLFF

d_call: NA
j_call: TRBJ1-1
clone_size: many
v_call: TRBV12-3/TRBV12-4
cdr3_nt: TGTGCCAGCAGTTCGCAGTACACTGAAGCTTTCTTT
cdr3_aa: CASSSQYTEAFF

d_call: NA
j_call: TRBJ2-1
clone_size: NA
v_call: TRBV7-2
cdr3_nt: TGTGCCAGCAGCTTACCACTTCACGGGACTTCGCAGTTCTTC
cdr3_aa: CASSLPLHGTSQFF

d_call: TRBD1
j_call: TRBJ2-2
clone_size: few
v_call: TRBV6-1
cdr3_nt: TGTGCCAGCAGCCGGGACAGGGAAGTTTCCGGGGAGCTGTTTTTT
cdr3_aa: CASSRDREVSGELFF

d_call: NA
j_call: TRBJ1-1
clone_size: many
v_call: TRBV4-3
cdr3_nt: TGCGCCAGCAGCCAAACCGTCCTCACTGAAGCTTTCTTT
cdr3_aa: CASSQTVLTEAFF

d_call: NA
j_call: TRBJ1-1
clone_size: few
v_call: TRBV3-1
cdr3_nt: TGTGCCAGCAGCCAAGGCGGGTTTGGAACTGAAGCTTTCTTT
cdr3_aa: CASSQGGFGTEAFF

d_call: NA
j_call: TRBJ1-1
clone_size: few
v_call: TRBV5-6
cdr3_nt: TGTGCCAGCAGCTTGGGGGGACACATGAACACTGAAGCTTTCTTT
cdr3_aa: CASSLGGHMNTEAFF

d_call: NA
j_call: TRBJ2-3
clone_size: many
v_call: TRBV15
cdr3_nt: TGTGCCACCAGCAGAGGGGACAGACTAGAAATTAGGGATACGCAGTATTTT
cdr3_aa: CATSRGDRLEIRDTQYF

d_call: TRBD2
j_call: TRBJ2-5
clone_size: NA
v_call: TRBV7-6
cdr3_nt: TGTGCCAGCAGCTTAGAAGCGGGAGGGCCGCAGACCCAGTACTTC
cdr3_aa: CASSLEAGGPQTQYF

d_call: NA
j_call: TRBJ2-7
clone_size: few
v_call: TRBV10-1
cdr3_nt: TGCGCCAGCAGTGGGTGGTGGTGGACGCCCAGGAGCTCCTACGAGCAGTACTTC
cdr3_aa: CASSGWWWTPRSSYEQYF

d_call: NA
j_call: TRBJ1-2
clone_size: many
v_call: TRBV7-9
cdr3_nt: TGTGCCAGCAGCAGAGGGCCCCAGGGACCACTTCCTGGCTACACCTTC
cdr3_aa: CASSRGPQGPLPGYTF

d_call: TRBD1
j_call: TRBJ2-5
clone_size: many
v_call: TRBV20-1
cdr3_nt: TGCAGTGCCAATGACAGGGGCCAAGAGACCCAGTACTTC
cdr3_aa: CSANDRGQETQYF

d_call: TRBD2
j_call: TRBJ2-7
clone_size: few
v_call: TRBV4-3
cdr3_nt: TGCGCCAGCAGCCAGACTCGACAGCGGGGCACCTACGAGCAGTACTTC
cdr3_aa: CASSQTRQRGTYEQYF

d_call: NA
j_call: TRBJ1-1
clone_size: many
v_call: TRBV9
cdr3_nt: TGTGCCAGCAGCGTAGGTGGACAGTCGTATACTGAAGCTTTCTTT
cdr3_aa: CASSVGGQSYTEAFF

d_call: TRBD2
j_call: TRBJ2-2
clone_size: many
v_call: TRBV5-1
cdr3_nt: TGCGCCAGCAGCCAACTAGCGTGGACCGGGGAGCTGTTTTTT
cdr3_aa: CASSQLAWTGELFF

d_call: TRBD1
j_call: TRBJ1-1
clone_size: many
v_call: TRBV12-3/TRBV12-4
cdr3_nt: TGTGCCAGCAGTTTAAAGGGACAGGGGGCAAACACTGAAGCTTTCTTT
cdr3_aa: CASSLKGQGANTEAFF

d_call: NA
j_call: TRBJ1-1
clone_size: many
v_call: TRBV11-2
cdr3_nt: TGTGCCAGCAGCTTGGACGGTCGAATGAACACTGAAGCTTTCTTT
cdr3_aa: CASSLDGRMNTEAFF

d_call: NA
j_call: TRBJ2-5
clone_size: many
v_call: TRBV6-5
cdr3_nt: TGTGCCAGCAGTTACTCTACTAGCTCTAAGACCCAGTACTTC
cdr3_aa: CASSYSTSSKTQYF

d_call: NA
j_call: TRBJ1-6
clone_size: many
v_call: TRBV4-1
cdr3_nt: TGCGCCAGCAGCCTTAAGTTGGATAATTCACCCCTCCACTTT
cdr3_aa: CASSLKLDNSPLHF

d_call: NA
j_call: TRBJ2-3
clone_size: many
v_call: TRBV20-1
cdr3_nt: TGCAGTGCTACCCGACAGGAACTAGGGGGCACAGATACGCAGTATTTT
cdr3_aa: CSATRQELGGTDTQYF

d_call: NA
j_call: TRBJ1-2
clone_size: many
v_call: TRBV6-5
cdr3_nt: TGTGCCAGCAGTTACCTCCGGGGGGGACGGAGTTATGGCTACACCTTC
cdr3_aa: CASSYLRGGRSYGYTF